These 20 T cell receptor beta chains came from one sample sequenced in a study of T cells in Graves' hyperthyroidism and ophthalmopathy. The source material, RNA transcripts, was used to amplify TCR beta CDR3 regions. The HTBI set primed first-round TCR CDR3 RT-PCR. TCRdb used MiXCR to reprocess the multiplex PCR reads, holding one entry per CDR3 protein. The repertoire holds some 560,000 distinct CDR3 sequences, with roughly 14% as singletons. Sequenced sample: blood. These receptors came from a woman aged 25 to 45 with Graves' hyperthyroidism.

This chain links TRBV7-9 with TRBJ2-7, with 13 nucleotides matching TRBD2. Losses at the gene ends were 9 bases for V and 6 bases for J; bases not matched to a gene: 11. The CDR3 has 15 residues. CDR1 and CDR2 (germline): SEHNR, FQNEAQ (reference sequence). As DNA, the CDR3 is TGTGCCAGTACCCCGACTAGCGGGAGGCGAATCGAGCAGTACTTC. Protein product: CASTPTSGRRIEQYF.

This clonotype was detected a few times. J is TRBJ2-7 and V is TRBV9; TRBD1 matches at 9 bases. Germline CDR1 is SGDLS and CDR2 is YYNGEE. This CDR3 has 17 residues. With 3 bases clipped from V and 0 bases from J, the junction kept 10 bases outside the gene matches. The CDR3 sequence: CASSAEGTGKGSYEQYF. As DNA, the CDR3 is TGTGCCAGCAGCGCCGAAGGGACAGGGAAAGGCTCCTACGAGCAGTACTTC.

This clonotype has ten or more counts. J is TRBJ2-1 and V is TRBV7-2; TRBD2 is a possible D gene (6 bases). The germline V gene encodes CDR1 SGHTA and CDR2 FQGNSA. Trimming left V 5 bases short and J 4 bases short, with 18 bases between. The CDR3 runs 16 residues. The CDR3 here is CASSKDRTIMYNEQFF. CDR3 sequence (DNA): TGTGCCAGCAGCAAAGACCGGACTATAATGTACAATGAGCAGTTCTTC.

This clonotype has a handful of counts. The chain couples TRBV7-9 to TRBJ1-1; D is undetermined. Germline CDR1 reads SEHNR; CDR2 reads FQNEAQ (reference sequence). V was shortened by 0 bases and J by 4 bases, with 12 bases between the two germline ends. This CDR3 contains 15 residues. CDR3 bases: TGTGCCAGCAGCTTAGCGTATTCCCTGAGCACTGAAGCTTTCTTT. It codes for CASSLAYSLSTEAFF. The full variable domain, in which reference TRBV7-9 and TRBJ1-1 provide the parts outside the CDR3, is DTGVSQNPRHKITKRGQNVTFRCDPISEHNRLYWYRQTLGQGPEFLTYFQNEAQLEKSRLLSDRFSAERPKGSFSTLEIQRTEQGDSAMYLCASSLAYSLSTEAFFGQGTRLTVV.

This clonotype was observed many times. This chain uses TRBV7-2 with TRBJ2-7; 7 bases match TRBD2. Germline V CDR1 and CDR2: SGHTA, FQGNSA. CDR3 size: 15 residues. The trim removed 1 base at V and 0 bases at J, leaving 3 bases unmatched. CDR3 residues: CASSLVPGGSYEQYF. The CDR3 bases are TGTGCCAGCAGCTTAGTCCCGGGAGGCTCCTACGAGCAGTACTTC.

The V call is TRBV20-1, the J call TRBJ1-4; no reliable D call. V lost 1 base, J lost 2 bases, and 5 bases lay in between. The germline CDR1 and CDR2 sequences are DFQATT and SNEGSKA (reference sequence). The CDR3 runs to 13 residues. The CDR3 is CSARAVTNEKLFF. CDR3 sequence (DNA): TGCAGTGCTAGAGCGGTCACTAATGAAAAACTGTTTTTT.

This chain connects TRBV24-1 to TRBJ2-2, with D hard to call. The CDR3 totals 13 residues. Trimming removed 9 bases at V and 0 bases at J, with 7 bases between. Germline CDR1 is KGHDR and CDR2 is SFDVKD. The CDR3 here is CATHSPNTGELFF. The CDR3 region has the DNA TGTGCCACCCACTCCCCGAACACCGGGGAGCTGTTTTTT.

The chain couples TRBV27 to TRBJ1-1; TRBD1 might be the D (6 bases). Deletions cut 11 bases from V and 4 bases from J, with 11 bases between. The CDR3 extends over 11 amino acids. Germline loops: CDR1 MNHEY, CDR2 SMNVEV (reference sequence). CDR3 protein: CASQGSTEAFF. CDR3 coding DNA: TGTGCCTCACAGGGCAGCACTGAAGCTTTCTTT.

The rearrangement links TRBV6-5 to TRBJ1-5; the D is unclear. Germline V gene lookup returns CDR1 MNHEY and CDR2 SVGAGI. Trimming shortened V by 2 bases and J by 3 bases, and 17 bases separated the two germline ends. This CDR3 is 17 amino acids long. The CDR3 DNA sequence: TGTGCCAGCAGTTACCTCATGCCCACGGACGACAATCAGCCCCAGCATTTT. It codes for CASSYLMPTDDNQPQHF.

This sequence joins TRBV5-1 and TRBJ2-7; 7 nucleotides line up with TRBD1. Trimming cost V 6 bases and J 2 bases; bases outside gene matches: 5. This CDR3 region has 13 residues. Germline V gives CDR1 SGHRS, CDR2 YFSETQ. DNA for the CDR3: TGCGCCAGCAAGGGACAGTCCGCCTACGAGCAGTACTTC. This translates into CASKGQSAYEQYF.

This clonotype was seen more than once but under ten times. The chain couples TRBV9 to TRBJ1-1; D possibly corresponds to TRBD1 (5 bases). V shed 0 bases and J shed 1 base, with 10 bases lying between them. Looked up from germline, CDR1 is SGDLS and CDR2 is YYNGEE. The CDR3 is 15 residues long. The CDR3 is CASSVGWGGNTEAFF. The DNA of the CDR3 is TGTGCCAGCAGCGTAGGCTGGGGCGGGAACACTGAAGCTTTCTTT.

This clonotype was recorded many times. J is TRBJ2-1 and V is TRBV2; 9 positions agree with TRBD2. J lost 11 bases, V lost 10 bases, and 15 bases had no gene match. The CDR3 is made up of 14 amino acids. CDR1 and CDR2 from the germline V gene are SNHLY and FYNNEI. The chain's CDR3 is CATRAAGGLSQQFF. CDR3 coding DNA: TGTGCCACAAGGGCTGCGGGAGGGCTTTCCCAGCAGTTCTTC.

This clonotype was counted at least ten times. The chain employs TRBV18 and TRBJ2-7; perhaps D is TRBD1 or TRBD2 (5 bases each). Trimming cost V 5 bases and J 3 bases, with 11 bases left between them. CDR1 is KGHSH, CDR2 LQKENI, per germline. This CDR3 has 13 amino acids. The CDR3 nucleotides are TGTGCCAGCTCAACGGGACCGGACTACGAGCAGTACTTC. It codes for CASSTGPDYEQYF.

This clonotype was counted ten times or more. The chain employs TRBV20-1 and TRBJ1-5; D perhaps matches TRBD1 (6 bases). The CDR3 is 16 residues long. Trimming stripped 3 bases from V and 2 bases from J, with 17 bases between. Germline CDR1 DFQATT, CDR2 SNEGSKA (reference sequence). The CDR3 reads CSASATGATGNQPQHF. In DNA, the CDR3 is TGCAGTGCTAGTGCCACGGGGGCGACGGGCAATCAGCCCCAGCATTTT.

This clonotype was detected many times. The J gene is TRBJ2-7, the V gene TRBV12-3 or TRBV12-4; 9 nucleotides line up with TRBD2. This CDR3 is built from 14 residues. The V and J ends lost 5 bases and 3 bases, in that order; junction bases with no gene match: 5. The CDR3 loop reads CASSRLADLYEQYF. The DNA for the CDR3 is TGTGCCAGCAGTAGACTAGCGGACCTCTACGAGCAGTACTTC.

V usage is TRBV3-1 and J usage is TRBJ2-3; D may be TRBD2 (7 bases). The CDR3 sequence is 17 residues long. The germline gives CDR1 LGHDT, CDR2 YNNKEL (reference sequence). Trimming stripped 2 bases from V and 2 bases from J, with 17 bases between. CDR3 nucleotides: TGTGCCAGCAGCCAATCCGCTTGGGGGGGCCTCACAGATACGCAGTATTTT. Amino acid sequence: CASSQSAWGGLTDTQYF.

This clonotype was observed at least ten times. The rearrangement links TRBV2 to TRBJ2-3; the D gene is possibly TRBD1 (6 bases). Germline-derived CDR1 and CDR2 are SNHLY and FYNNEI. CDR3 length equals 13 residues. V was shortened by 4 bases and J by 2 bases, with 7 bases between the two germline ends. The CDR3 region is CASSGQVTDTQYF. The CDR3 nucleotides are TGTGCCAGCAGTGGACAGGTCACAGATACGCAGTATTTT.

Ten or more counts support this clonotype. The chain links TRBV4-1 to TRBJ1-5; 8 positions agree with TRBD1. The CDR3 spans 14 residues. From germline, CDR1 is MGHRA and CDR2 YSYEKL. Trimming cost V 1 base and J 10 bases; bases outside gene matches: 6. The CDR3 DNA is TGCGCCAGCAGCCAAGTCGGACAGGGAGAACCCCAGCATTTT. This sequence encodes CASSQVGQGEPQHF.

The genes are TRBV7-6 and TRBJ1-4, with D tentatively TRBD1 (6 bases). The CDR3 has 15 residues. The germline CDR1 and CDR2 sequences are SGHVS and FNYEAQ. With 5 bases removed from V and 7 bases from J, the gap between germline ends came to 17 bases. This CDR3 is CASSHRATESEKLFF. For the CDR3, the DNA is TGTGCCAGCAGCCACAGGGCCACGGAGAGTGAAAAACTGTTTTTT.

This clonotype was found many times. The rearrangement uses TRBV7-8 and TRBJ2-1, with D possibly being TRBD1 or TRBD2 (5 bases each). V gave up 2 bases and J gave up 2 bases, with 10 bases separating them. CDR1 is SGHVS, CDR2 FQNEAQ, per germline. CDR3 length: 15 residues. The CDR3 is CASSLTWDPYNEQFF. CDR3 DNA sequence: TGTGCCAGCAGCTTAACGTGGGACCCCTACAATGAGCAGTTCTTC.